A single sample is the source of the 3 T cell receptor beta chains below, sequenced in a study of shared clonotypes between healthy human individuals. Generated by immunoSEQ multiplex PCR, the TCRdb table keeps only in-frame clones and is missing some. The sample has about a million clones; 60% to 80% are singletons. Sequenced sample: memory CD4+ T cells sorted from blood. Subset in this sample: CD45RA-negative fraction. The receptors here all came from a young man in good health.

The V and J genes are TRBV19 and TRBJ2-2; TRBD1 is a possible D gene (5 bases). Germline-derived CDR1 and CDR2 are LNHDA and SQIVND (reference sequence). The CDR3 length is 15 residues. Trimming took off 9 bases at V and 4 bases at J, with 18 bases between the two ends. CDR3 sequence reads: CASGLGVLVTGELFF. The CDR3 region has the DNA TGTGCCAGCGGATTAGGGGTCCTGGTCACCGGGGAGCTGTTTTTT.

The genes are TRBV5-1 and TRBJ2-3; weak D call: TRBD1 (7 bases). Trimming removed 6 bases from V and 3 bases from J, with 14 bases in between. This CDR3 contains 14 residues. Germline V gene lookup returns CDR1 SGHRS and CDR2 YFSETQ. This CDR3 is CASTPPGGTDTQYF. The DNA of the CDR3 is TGCGCCAGCACCCCGCCAGGGGGGACAGATACGCAGTATTTT.

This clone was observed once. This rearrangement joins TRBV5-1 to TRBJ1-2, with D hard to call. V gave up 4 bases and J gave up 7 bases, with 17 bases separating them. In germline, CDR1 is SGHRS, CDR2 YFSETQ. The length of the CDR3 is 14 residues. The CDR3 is CASSAEGSGGGYTF. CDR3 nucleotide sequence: TGCGCCAGCAGCGCGGAAGGGAGTGGTGGTGGCTACACCTTC.